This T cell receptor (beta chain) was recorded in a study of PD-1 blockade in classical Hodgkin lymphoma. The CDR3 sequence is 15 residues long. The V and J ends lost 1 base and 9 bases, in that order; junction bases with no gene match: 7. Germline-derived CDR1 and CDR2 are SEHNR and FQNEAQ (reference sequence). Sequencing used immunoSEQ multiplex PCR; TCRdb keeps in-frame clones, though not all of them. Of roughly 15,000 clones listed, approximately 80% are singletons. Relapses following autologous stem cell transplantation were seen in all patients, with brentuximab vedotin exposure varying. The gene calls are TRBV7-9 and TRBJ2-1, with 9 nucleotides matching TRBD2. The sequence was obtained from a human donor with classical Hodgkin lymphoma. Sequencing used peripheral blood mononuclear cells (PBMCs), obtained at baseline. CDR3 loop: CASSLGLAGRFEQFF. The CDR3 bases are TGTGCCAGCAGCTTAGGGCTAGCGGGGCGATTTGAGCAGTTCTTC.